These 20 T cell receptor beta chains came from one sample sequenced in a study of T-cell reconstitution after alpha-beta-depleted transplantation in children. Preparing the TCRbeta library involved the use of unique molecular identifiers. TCRdb re-derived calls from the PCR reads in MiXCR, one entry per CDR3 protein. This table holds about 540,000 distinct CDR3 sequences, around 16% found once. The sample consisted of PBMCs from the stem cell graft donor, taken from the stem cell graft. The receptors originated from a human donor who donated a stem cell graft to a child with acute lymphoblastic leukemia.

This clonotype was detected a few times. Here the CDR3 reads CASSPTGIMNTEAFF. CDR3 nucleotides: TGTGCCAGCAGCCCAACAGGTATCATGAACACTGAAGCTTTCTTT. The chain couples TRBV7-9 to TRBJ1-1; a possible D gene is TRBD1 (5 bases). Per the germline V gene, CDR1 is SEHNR and CDR2 is FQNEAQ (reference sequence). The CDR3 has 15 amino acids. V was clipped by 5 bases and J by 0 bases, with 13 bases between them. The whole variable domain, filled in from reference TRBV7-9 and TRBJ1-1, reads DTGVSQNPRHKITKRGQNVTFRCDPISEHNRLYWYRQTLGQGPEFLTYFQNEAQLEKSRLLSDRFSAERPKGSFSTLEIQRTEQGDSAMYLCASSPTGIMNTEAFFGQGTRLTVV.

About this clonotype itself: Mismatch with germline at one junction end may stem from a read error. This chain uses TRBV7-9 with TRBJ1-3, with D possibly being TRBD1 (5 bases). CDR3 length equals 14 residues. Germline V CDR1 and CDR2: SEHNR, FQNEAQ (reference sequence). This CDR3 reads CASSLAELRGTEEF. The CDR3 region has the DNA TGTGCCAGCAGCTTAGCTGAACTTAGAGGGACCGAAGAGTTT.

J is TRBJ2-3 and V is TRBV6-5; 9 positions match TRBD2. V shed 3 bases and J 5 bases; nucleotides not matched to a gene: 12. The CDR3 has 17 residues. The V gene's germline CDR1 is MNHEY and CDR2 SVGAGI. The DNA for the CDR3 is TGTGCCAGCAGTTATCTCTTGGCGGGAGGGCCACAAGATACGCAGTATTTT. It is translated as CASSYLLAGGPQDTQYF.

V usage is TRBV29-1 and J usage is TRBJ2-7; D might be TRBD1 (6 bases). CDR1 SQVTM and CDR2 ANQGSEA come from the germline V gene. V was pared by 6 bases and J by 2 bases, with 11 bases between. This CDR3 region has 12 residues. As DNA, the CDR3 is TGCAGCGTCTGGGACACCACCTACGAGCAGTACTTC. This sequence encodes CSVWDTTYEQYF.

This clonotype appeared a few times. The chain employs TRBV3-1 and TRBJ2-1; D may be TRBD1 (7 bases). Trimming took 0 bases from V and 8 from J, leaving 23 bases between them. Germline V CDR1 and CDR2: LGHDT, YNNKEL (reference sequence). This CDR3 has 18 amino acids. CDR3 sequence reads: CASSQDPGRGKGAYEQFF. The CDR3 nucleotides read TGTGCCAGCAGCCAAGATCCCGGACGCGGGAAGGGGGCGTATGAGCAGTTCTTC.

This clonotype turned up a few times. This rearrangement joins TRBV9 to TRBJ2-2; D unclear. This CDR3 has 12 residues. V was trimmed by 1 base and J by 8 bases, leaving 6 bases between them. Germline CDR1 reads SGDLS; CDR2 reads YYNGEE. This chain's CDR3 is CASSVPRGELFF. CDR3 bases: TGTGCCAGCAGCGTACCCCGGGGGGAGCTGTTTTTT.

CDR3 in DNA: TGTGCCAGCAGTCCCGGGACAAACTCCTACAATGAGCAGTTCTTC. Amino acid sequence: CASSPGTNSYNEQFF. The chain recombines TRBV2 with TRBJ2-1, with D tentatively TRBD1 (6 bases). This CDR3 is 15 amino acids long. Germline CDR1 is SNHLY and CDR2 is FYNNEI. Deletions cut 5 bases from V and 0 bases from J, with 11 bases between.

The V call is TRBV7-2, the J call TRBJ1-2; 7 positions match TRBD1. CDR3 length equals 14 residues. In germline, CDR1 is SGHTA, CDR2 FQGNSA. J was trimmed by 4 bases and V by 2 bases; bases with no gene match: 4. The DNA of the CDR3 is TGTGCCAGCAGCTTATCCCGGGACAGCTATGGCTACACCTTC. Residues: CASSLSRDSYGYTF.

This clonotype was found a few times. The V and J genes are TRBV5-1 and TRBJ1-2; D is undetermined. CDR1 is SGHRS and CDR2 is YFSETQ in the germline V gene. CDR3 length: 14 residues. V was shortened by 2 bases and J by 2 bases, with 10 bases between the two germline ends. The CDR3 region is CASSFAGWNYGYTF. The CDR3 DNA follows: TGCGCCAGCAGCTTCGCCGGGTGGAACTATGGCTACACCTTC.

This clonotype was detected only a few times. This rearrangement joins TRBV29-1 to TRBJ2-7, with a weak D call TRBD1 (5 bases). Trimming removed 2 bases from V and 0 bases from J, with 8 bases in between. The germline V gene encodes CDR1 SQVTM and CDR2 ANQGSEA. CDR3 length: 13 residues. The chain's CDR3 is CSVEQGFSYEQYF. The CDR3 nucleotides are TGCAGCGTTGAACAGGGTTTCTCCTACGAGCAGTACTTC.

V and J are TRBV5-1 and TRBJ2-3; no firm D call. This CDR3 contains 15 residues. CDR1 SGHRS and CDR2 YFSETQ come from the germline V gene. The V and J ends lost 0 bases and 2 bases respectively, with 10 bases between them. CDR3 amino acids: CASSLDAGSTDTQYF. For the CDR3, the DNA is TGCGCCAGCAGCTTGGATGCAGGATCCACAGATACGCAGTATTTT.

This clonotype turned up a few times. This sequence joins TRBV12-3 or TRBV12-4 and TRBJ1-5, with TRBD1 identical over 10 bases. The CDR3 consists of 15 residues. Unmatched junction bases numbered 5, after V lost 6 bases and J lost 3 bases. DNA of the CDR3: TGTGCCAGCAGGCCGACAGGGGGCCTCAATCAGCCCCAGCATTTT. This sequence encodes CASRPTGGLNQPQHF.

This clonotype was seen a handful of times. The rearrangement uses TRBV6-6 and TRBJ2-7, with TRBD1 identical over 10 bases. V was clipped by 7 bases and J by 6 bases; unmatched bases: 3. This CDR3 is 12 amino acids long. CDR1 and CDR2 from the germline V gene are MNHNY and SVGAGI (reference sequence). CDR3 loop: CASTDRGREQYF. In nucleotides, the CDR3 is TGTGCCAGCACCGACAGGGGGCGCGAGCAGTACTTC.

In its sample, this clonotype was seen a few times. The chain recombines TRBV27 with TRBJ2-1; TRBD1 or TRBD2 may be the D gene (5 bases each). The CDR3 runs to 15 residues. The V gene's germline CDR1 is MNHEY and CDR2 SMNVEV (reference sequence). The V end lost 4 bases, the J end lost 10 bases, and 20 bases lay between the germline ends. The CDR3 DNA is TGTGCCAGCAGTTGGGACGGGCCCCACCTCAGGGAGCAGTTCTTC. Protein product: CASSWDGPHLREQFF.

This chain uses TRBV5-6 with TRBJ2-7; D might be TRBD1 (5 bases). Trimming left V 7 bases short and J 0 bases short, with 14 bases between. In germline, CDR1 is SGHDT, CDR2 YYEEEE. The CDR3 extends over 14 amino acids. CDR3 in DNA: TGTGCCAGCGCGAGACTGACAGTCTCCTACGAGCAGTACTTC. Its translation: CASARLTVSYEQYF.

This clonotype has more than one count but fewer than ten. The chain uses TRBV29-1 and TRBJ2-7, with a possible D match to TRBD2 (5 bases). Germline CDR1 is SQVTM and CDR2 is ANQGSEA. This CDR3 region has 12 residues. The CDR3 sequence: CSFLPSSGEQYF. The CDR3 region has the DNA TGCAGTTTTCTCCCATCCAGCGGCGAGCAGTACTTC.

This clonotype came up a few times. This chain connects TRBV5-1 to TRBJ1-2; 7 bases are a match to TRBD1. The CDR3 is made up of 13 amino acids. The ends lost 1 base at V and 4 bases at J; junction bases unmatched: 1. Germline V CDR1 and CDR2: SGHRS, YFSETQ. The CDR3 sequence: CASSLTGAYGYTF. The CDR3 bases are TGCGCCAGCAGCTTGACAGGGGCCTATGGCTACACCTTC.

In this sample, this clonotype turned up a few times. This chain connects TRBV5-8 to TRBJ2-1, with D perhaps matching TRBD1 (5 bases). Germline CDR1 SGHTS, CDR2 YDEGEE. Trimming removed 0 bases at V and 4 bases at J, with 11 bases between. The CDR3 is made up of 15 amino acids. The CDR3 sequence is CASSLDRNLYNEQFF. The CDR3 bases are TGTGCCAGCAGCTTGGACAGGAACCTATACAATGAGCAGTTCTTC.

This clonotype was seen a handful of times. The V and J genes are TRBV4-1 and TRBJ1-1, with 8 bases aligning to TRBD1. The CDR3 loop spans 15 amino acids. Trimming at V came to 2 bases and at J to 5 bases, leaving 7 bases not matched to a gene. CDR1 is MGHRA, CDR2 YSYEKL, per germline. The CDR3 nucleotides are TGCGCCAGCAGCCAACTTGGACAGGGAGGGACTGAAGCTTTCTTT. It encodes CASSQLGQGGTEAFF.

CDR3: CASSQGTGTRGYTF. Here the CDR3 DNA reads TGTGCCAGCAGCCAAGGTACAGGGACCCGGGGCTACACCTTC. The chain uses TRBV3-1 and TRBJ1-2, with a possible D match to TRBD1 (6 bases). The CDR3 has 14 amino acids. Trimming cost V 1 base and J 8 bases, with 14 bases left between them. Germline V gene sequence: CDR1 LGHDT, CDR2 YNNKEL (reference sequence).